This T cell receptor (beta chain) was documented in a study of blood T cell repertoires in COVID-19. V gave up 7 bases and J gave up 9 bases; unmatched junction bases: 10. The CDR3 is 14 residues long. Germline V gives CDR1 KGHDR, CDR2 SFDVKD. The method was immunoSEQ multiplex PCR; TCRdb's version includes in-frame clones alone and lacks a portion of them. This table holds more than 150,000 clones, approximately 80% found once. This clone was counted between two and nine times. Sequences were obtained from PBMCs or T cells enriched from blood (not recorded which). This chain connects TRBV24-1 to TRBJ2-5; 10 nucleotides align to TRBD1. The sequence came from a man aged 60 to 69 who had been exposed to COVID-19. In nucleotides, the CDR3 is TGTGCCACCAGCGGGACAGGGGCCGTCTCTTCCCAGTACTTC. It encodes CATSGTGAVSSQYF.